A selection of T cell receptor beta chains follows, all from one sample in a study of blood T cell repertoires in COVID-19. The table came from immunoSEQ multiplex PCR; TCRdb's copy has only in-frame clones and leaves some out. The data contain tens of thousands of clones, over 65% of them singletons. Sequencing was done on a sample of peripheral blood. These receptor sequences come from a woman between 65 and 79 years old with acute or convalescent COVID-19. The CDR3 runs from the conserved cysteine through the conserved F or W. D genes are given only for firm matches. Clone sizes are given selectively: once, few, many, or a class where the clone is expanded.

>TRBV14|TRBJ2-7|NA|NA
TGTGCCAGCAGCCATCGAAGGGGAAGCGAGCAGTACTTC
CASSHRRGSEQYF
>TRBV9|TRBJ2-7|NA|TRBD2
TGTGCCAGCAGCTATGGACTAGCGGGGTACGAGCAGTACTTC
CASSYGLAGYEQYF
>TRBV19|TRBJ1-2|NA|NA
TGTGCCAGTCAAGAGGACTATGGCTACACCTTC
CASQEDYGYTF
>TRBV5-4|TRBJ1-6|NA|TRBD1
TGTGCCAGCAGCTTTCAACCCGGGACAGGGACTTCACCCCTCCACTTT
CASSFQPGTGTSPLHF
>TRBV19|TRBJ1-2|NA|NA
TGTGCCAGTATGGAACTACTTGGCTATGGCTACACCTTC
CASMELLGYGYTF
>TRBV19|TRBJ2-5|NA|NA
TGTGCCAGTAGTATATCGGGTGCTGGAGAGACCCAGTACTTC
CASSISGAGETQYF
>TRBV4-2|TRBJ1-4|once|TRBD1
TGTGCCAGCAGCCCCGAGACAGGGGACCTTCTTCATGCAACTAATGAAAAACTGTTTTTT
CASSPETGDLLHATNEKLFF
>TRBV6-1|TRBJ1-2|NA|TRBD1
TGTGCCAGCAGTGAAAGGGGCGGTGGGACAGGGGGCGGCTATGGCTACACCTTC
CASSERGGGTGGGYGYTF
>TRBV3-1/TRBV3-2|TRBJ2-2|NA|TRBD2
TGTGCCAGCAGCTACCGGACTAGCGGGGGGACCGGGGAGCTGTTTTTT
CASSYRTSGGTGELFF
>TRBV6-5|TRBJ1-6|NA|TRBD1
TGTGCCAGCAGTTCCTCGACAGGGGACGGCTCACCCCTCCACTTT
CASSSSTGDGSPLHF
>TRBV6-2/TRBV6-3|TRBJ2-2|NA|NA
TGTGCCAGCAGTTATATGGGACTTGTAAACACCGGGGAGCTGTTTTTT
CASSYMGLVNTGELFF
>TRBV6-5|TRBJ2-7|NA|TRBD1
TGTGCCAGCAAAGGGACAGGGCTTTACGAGCAGTACTTC
CASKGTGLYEQYF
>TRBV2|TRBJ1-4|few|TRBD1
TGTGCCAGCGGGACAGGCCGGGGAGAAAAACTGTTTTTT
CASGTGRGEKLFF
>TRBV28|TRBJ1-5|NA|TRBD1
TGTGCCAGCAGTCTTACGACAGGGCGAACGCAGCCCCAGCATTTT
CASSLTTGRTQPQHF
>TRBV5-6|TRBJ1-5|NA|NA
TGTGCCAGCAGCTTAGGGGCCTCACAACAGCCCCAGCATTTT
CASSLGASQQPQHF
>TRBV27|TRBJ2-7|NA|TRBD1
TGTGCCAGCAGTTGGGGACAGGGGGCAGGCGAGCAGTACTTC
CASSWGQGAGEQYF
>TRBV6-1|TRBJ2-1|NA|TRBD2
TGTGCCAGCAGTGGGCGCGGACTAGCGGGAGGTAATGAGCAGTTCTTC
CASSGRGLAGGNEQFF
>TRBV5-5|TRBJ1-2|NA|NA
TGTGCCAGCAGCTCCCGAATGGAGGCCGGTGGTGGCTACACCTTC
CASSSRMEAGGGYTF
>TRBV7-2|TRBJ1-4|NA|TRBD1
TGTGCCAGCAGCTTGGGACAGGGGGTCAATGAAAAACTGTTTTTT
CASSLGQGVNEKLFF
>TRBV5-1|TRBJ1-2|few|TRBD1
TGCGCCAGCAGCCTCGGACAGGGGATAAAGTCCTATGGCTACACCTTC
CASSLGQGIKSYGYTF
>TRBV3-1/TRBV3-2|TRBJ2-2|once|NA
TGTGCCAGCAGCCAAGTGTACGAGGGGGAGCTGTTTTTT
CASSQVYEGELFF
>TRBV19|TRBJ1-6|many|TRBD1
TGTGCCAGTACCACGACAGGGCCCAATTCACCCCTCCACTTT
CASTTTGPNSPLHF
>TRBV2|TRBJ2-6|NA|TRBD2
TGTGCCAGCAGGTTATCAGGGAGGGCCCTCTCTGGGGCCAACGTCCTGACTTTC
CASRLSGRALSGANVLTF
>TRBV6-2/TRBV6-3|TRBJ1-1|once|NA
TGTGCCAGCAGCCTACAGGGTATGAACACTGAAGCTTTCTTT
CASSLQGMNTEAFF
>TRBV18|TRBJ2-1|NA|TRBD1
TGTGCCAGCTCCCCGGGACAGGCCCTTCCTAATGAGCAGTTCTTC
CASSPGQALPNEQFF
>TRBV29-1|TRBJ2-6|NA|TRBD1
TGCAGCGCTGGACAGGGGGCCTCGTCTGGGGCCAACGTCCTGACTTTC
CSAGQGASSGANVLTF
>TRBV5-1|TRBJ2-1|NA|NA
TGCGCCAGCAGTCAGGGGGGATCCTACAATGAGCAGTTCTTC
CASSQGGSYNEQFF
>TRBV18|TRBJ1-6|NA|TRBD1
TGTGCCAGCTCACCAGGGACAGGGTTTAATTCACCCCTCCACTTT
CASSPGTGFNSPLHF
>TRBV25-1|TRBJ2-7|NA|NA
TGTGCCAGCAGTGAAATGACAGGTAGACCCTACGAGCAGTACTTC
CASSEMTGRPYEQYF
>TRBV28|TRBJ1-4|NA|TRBD1
TGTGCCAGCAGCGGGACAGGGGCTAATGAAAAACTGTTTTTT
CASSGTGANEKLFF
>TRBV6-5|TRBJ1-6|NA|NA
TGTGCCAGCGGGCAGGGTGACTCACCCCTCCACTTT
CASGQGDSPLHF
>TRBV5-1|TRBJ2-3|NA|TRBD2
TGCGCCAGCAGCTTGGCCATTCGGGGGGGCTACACAGATACGCAGTATTTT
CASSLAIRGGYTDTQYF
>TRBV6-5|TRBJ1-6|NA|TRBD1
TGTGCCAGCAGGAGACAGGGGGCACGTTCACCCCTCCACTTT
CASRRQGARSPLHF
>TRBV4-3|TRBJ2-1|NA|NA
TGCGCCAGCAGCCAAGATCCGGCGACTTATACGGCCTACAATGAGCAGTTCTTC
CASSQDPATYTAYNEQFF
>TRBV15|TRBJ2-2|NA|NA
TGTGCCACCAGCAGAGTGAAGGGTTTTAGTCAGGGGAACACCGGGGAGCTGTTTTTT
CATSRVKGFSQGNTGELFF
>TRBV4-3|TRBJ2-5|NA|TRBD2
TGCGCCAGCAGCCAAGGGACTAGCGGGATTGAGACCCAGTACTTC
CASSQGTSGIETQYF
>TRBV19|TRBJ1-5|NA|TRBD1
TGTGCCAGTAGTTTTGGACAGGCTCGCAATCAGCCCCAGCATTTT
CASSFGQARNQPQHF
>TRBV2|TRBJ2-5|NA|NA
TGTGCCAGCAGTGGGGGGGTGGGTGAGACCCAGTACTTC
CASSGGVGETQYF
>TRBV18|TRBJ1-1|NA|NA
TGTGCCAGCTCACTACAGGGAAGCACTGAAGCTTTCTTT
CASSLQGSTEAFF
>TRBV27|TRBJ1-5|NA|NA
TGTGCCAGCAGTCCCGGGACAAGTAGCAATCAGCCCCAGCATTTT
CASSPGTSSNQPQHF
>TRBV3-1/TRBV3-2|TRBJ1-5|NA|NA
TGTGCCAGCAGCCAAGAGGGGGCGAGGCAGCCCCAGCATTTT
CASSQEGARQPQHF
>TRBV5-1|TRBJ2-1|NA|TRBD1
TGCGCCAGCAGCTTGGGGACAGGGCCTGAGCAGTTCTTC
CASSLGTGPEQFF
>TRBV6-4|TRBJ1-1|NA|NA
TGTGCCAGCAGCGGGGGACCGAACACTGAAGCTTTCTTT
CASSGGPNTEAFF
>TRBV12-3/TRBV12-4|TRBJ1-5|NA|NA
TGTGCCAGCAGTGGGGGGTTCTTGCAGCCCCAGCATTTT
CASSGGFLQPQHF
>TRBV5-1|TRBJ2-7|once|NA
TGCGCCAGCAGACCGAAACTAACAGGCGATTCCTACGAGCAGTACTTC
CASRPKLTGDSYEQYF
>TRBV9|TRBJ1-6|NA|NA
TGTGCCAGCAACCCAGGGATCCACAATTCACCCCTCCACTTT
CASNPGIHNSPLHF
>TRBV5-6|TRBJ1-2|NA|TRBD1
TGTGCCAGCAGCTTGTGGGACAGGGGGTTGAAGGGCTACACCTTC
CASSLWDRGLKGYTF
>TRBV7-2|TRBJ1-5|NA|NA
TGTGCCAGCAGCTTAGTGACCGGGGAGCCCCAGCATTTT
CASSLVTGEPQHF
>TRBV28|TRBJ1-1|NA|TRBD1
TGTGCCAGCAGTCAGGCAGGGGGGATGAACACTGAAGCTTTCTTT
CASSQAGGMNTEAFF
>TRBV27|TRBJ1-4|NA|NA
TGTGCCAGCAGGACTAACACGGCGGATGAAAAACTGTTTTTT
CASRTNTADEKLFF
>TRBV19|TRBJ2-1|NA|TRBD2
TGTGCCAGTAGTACCGGACTAGCGGGAGAGGGTGAGCAGTTCTTC
CASSTGLAGEGEQFF